This T cell receptor beta chain is from a study of T cell responses to AZD1222 COVID-19 vaccine. Across the whole study: Doses given second, at about 4 or about 12 weeks, were pooled.

Profiled with immunoSEQ multiplex PCR; TCRdb holds only in-frame clones, not every one. Of around 120,000 clones listed, about 89% were seen once; the top ten hold under 35%. Per the germline V gene, CDR1 is KGHSH and CDR2 is LQKENI. The CDR3 spans 15 residues. V gave up 3 bases and J gave up 2 bases, with 11 bases separating them. The input for sequencing was peripheral blood, taken on day 0 of AZD1222 vaccination. The TCR comes from an adult in good health. V and J are TRBV18 and TRBJ1-3, with D tentatively TRBD1 (6 bases). CDR3 in amino acids: CASSPPGAAGNTIYF. The CDR3 nucleotides are TGTGCCAGCTCACCTCCGGGGGCAGCTGGAAACACCATATATTTT. Full variable domain (remainder filled in from reference TRBV18 and TRBJ1-3): NAGVMQNPRHLVRRRGQEARLRCSPMKGHSHVYWYRQLPEEGLKFMVYLQKENIIDESGMPKERFSAEFPKEGPSILRIQQVVRGDSAAYFCASSPPGAAGNTIYFGEGSWLTVV.